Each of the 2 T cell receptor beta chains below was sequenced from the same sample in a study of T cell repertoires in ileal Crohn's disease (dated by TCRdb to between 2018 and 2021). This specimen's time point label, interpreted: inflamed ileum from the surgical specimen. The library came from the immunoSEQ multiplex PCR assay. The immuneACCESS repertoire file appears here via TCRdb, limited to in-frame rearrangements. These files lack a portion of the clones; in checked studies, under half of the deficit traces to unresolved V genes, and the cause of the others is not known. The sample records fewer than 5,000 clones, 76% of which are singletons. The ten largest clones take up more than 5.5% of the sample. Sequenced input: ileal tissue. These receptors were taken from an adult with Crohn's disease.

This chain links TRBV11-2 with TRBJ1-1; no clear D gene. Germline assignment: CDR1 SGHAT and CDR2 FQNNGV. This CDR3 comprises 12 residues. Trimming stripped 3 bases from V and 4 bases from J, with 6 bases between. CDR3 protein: CASSFRSTEAFF. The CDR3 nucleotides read TGTGCCAGCAGCTTTCGGAGCACTGAAGCTTTCTTT.

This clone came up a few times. Here the CDR3 reads CASSPDRQDAGNTIYF. The CDR3 region has the DNA TGCGCCAGCAGCCCCGACCGGCAGGACGCGGGAAACACCATATATTTT. The chain is built from TRBV5-1 and TRBJ1-3; the D is unclear. Germline CDR1 reads SGHRS; CDR2 reads YFSETQ. Trimming removed 4 bases at V and 4 bases at J, with 18 bases between. CDR3 length equals 16 residues.